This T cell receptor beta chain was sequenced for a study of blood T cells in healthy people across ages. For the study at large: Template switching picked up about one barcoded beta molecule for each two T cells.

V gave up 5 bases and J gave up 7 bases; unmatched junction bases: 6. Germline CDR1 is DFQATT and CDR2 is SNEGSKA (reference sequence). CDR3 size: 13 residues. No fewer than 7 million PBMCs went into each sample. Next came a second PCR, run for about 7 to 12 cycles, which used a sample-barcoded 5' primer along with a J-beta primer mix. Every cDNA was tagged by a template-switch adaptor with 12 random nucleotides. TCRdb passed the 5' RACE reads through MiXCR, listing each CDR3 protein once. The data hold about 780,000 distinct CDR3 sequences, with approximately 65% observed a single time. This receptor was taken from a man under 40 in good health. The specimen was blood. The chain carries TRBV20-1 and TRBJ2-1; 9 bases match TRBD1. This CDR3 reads CSAVGQGGNEQFF. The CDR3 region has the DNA TGCAGTGCTGTGGGACAGGGTGGTAATGAGCAGTTCTTC.